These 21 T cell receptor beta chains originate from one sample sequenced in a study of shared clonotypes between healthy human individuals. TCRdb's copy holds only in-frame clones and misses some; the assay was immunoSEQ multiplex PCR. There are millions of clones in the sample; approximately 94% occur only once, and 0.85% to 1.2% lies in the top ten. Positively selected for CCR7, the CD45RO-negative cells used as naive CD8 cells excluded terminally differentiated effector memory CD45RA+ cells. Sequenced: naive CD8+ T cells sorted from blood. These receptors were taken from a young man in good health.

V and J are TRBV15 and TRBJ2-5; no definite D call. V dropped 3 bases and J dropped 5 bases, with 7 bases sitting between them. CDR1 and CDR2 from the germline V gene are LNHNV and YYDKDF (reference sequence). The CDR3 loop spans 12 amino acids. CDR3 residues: CATSSAGETQYF. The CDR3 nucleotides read TGTGCCACCAGCAGCGCCGGGGAGACCCAGTACTTC.

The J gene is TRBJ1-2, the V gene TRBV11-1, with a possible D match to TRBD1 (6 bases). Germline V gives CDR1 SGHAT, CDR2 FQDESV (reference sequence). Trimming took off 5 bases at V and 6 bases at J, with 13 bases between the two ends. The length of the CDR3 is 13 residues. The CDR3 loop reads CASSGGRGHGYTF. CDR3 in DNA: TGTGCCAGCAGCGGCGGCAGGGGCCATGGCTACACCTTC.

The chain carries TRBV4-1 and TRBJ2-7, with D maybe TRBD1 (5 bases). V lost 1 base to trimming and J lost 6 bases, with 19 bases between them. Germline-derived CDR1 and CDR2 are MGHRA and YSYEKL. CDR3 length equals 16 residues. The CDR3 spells CASSQGPWTPGSEQYF. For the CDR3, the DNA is TGCGCCAGCAGCCAAGGGCCCTGGACACCTGGTTCCGAGCAGTACTTC.

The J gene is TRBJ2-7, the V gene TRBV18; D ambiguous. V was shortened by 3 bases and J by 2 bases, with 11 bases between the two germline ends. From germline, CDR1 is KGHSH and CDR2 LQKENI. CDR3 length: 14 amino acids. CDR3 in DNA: TGTGCCAGCTCACCGGCAGGTGGTCCCTACGAGCAGTACTTC. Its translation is CASSPAGGPYEQYF.

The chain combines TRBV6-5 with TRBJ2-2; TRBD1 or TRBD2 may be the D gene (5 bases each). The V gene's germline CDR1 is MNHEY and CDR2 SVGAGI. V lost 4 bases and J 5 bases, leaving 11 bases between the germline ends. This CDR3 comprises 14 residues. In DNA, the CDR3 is TGTGCCAGCAGTTTGGGGGTTTGGACCGGGGAGCTGTTTTTT. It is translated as CASSLGVWTGELFF.

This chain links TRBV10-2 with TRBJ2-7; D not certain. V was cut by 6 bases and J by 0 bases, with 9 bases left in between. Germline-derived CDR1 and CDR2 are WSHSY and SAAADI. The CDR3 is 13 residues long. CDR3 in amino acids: CASRVGNSYEQYF. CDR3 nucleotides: TGCGCCAGCAGGGTGGGCAACTCCTACGAGCAGTACTTC.

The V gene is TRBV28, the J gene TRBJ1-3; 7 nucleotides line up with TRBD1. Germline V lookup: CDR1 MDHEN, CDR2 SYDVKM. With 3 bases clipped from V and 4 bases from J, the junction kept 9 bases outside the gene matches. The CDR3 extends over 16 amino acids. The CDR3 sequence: CASSFKGAPRGNTIYF. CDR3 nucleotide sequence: TGTGCCAGCAGTTTTAAGGGGGCGCCCCGGGGAAACACCATATATTTT.

CDR3 region: CASSASGPEQYF. CDR3 coding DNA: TGTGCCAGCAGCGCCTCTGGGCCTGAGCAGTACTTC. The J gene is TRBJ2-7, the V gene TRBV5-4; D uncertain. Germline V gene data show CDR1 as SGHNT and CDR2 as YYREEE (reference sequence). This CDR3 has 12 residues. V gave up 4 bases and J gave up 7 bases, with 12 bases separating them.

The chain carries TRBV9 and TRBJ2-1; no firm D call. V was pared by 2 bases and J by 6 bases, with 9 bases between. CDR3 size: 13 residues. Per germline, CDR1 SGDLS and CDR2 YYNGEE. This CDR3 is CASSVGFPNEQFF. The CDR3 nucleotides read TGTGCCAGCAGCGTTGGGTTCCCCAATGAGCAGTTCTTC.

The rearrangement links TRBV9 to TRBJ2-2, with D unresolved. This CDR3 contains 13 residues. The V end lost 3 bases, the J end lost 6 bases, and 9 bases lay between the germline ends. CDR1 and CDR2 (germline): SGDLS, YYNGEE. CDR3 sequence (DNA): TGTGCCAGCAGCGGGAGTAGCCCCGGGGAGCTGTTTTTT. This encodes CASSGSSPGELFF.

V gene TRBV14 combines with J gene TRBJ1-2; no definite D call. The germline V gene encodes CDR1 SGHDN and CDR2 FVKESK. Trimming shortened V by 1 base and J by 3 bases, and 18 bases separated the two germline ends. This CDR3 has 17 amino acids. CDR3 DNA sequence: TGTGCCAGCAGCCAAGTTCTCCTGCTCGACCCTGACTATGGCTACACCTTC. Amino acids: CASSQVLLLDPDYGYTF.

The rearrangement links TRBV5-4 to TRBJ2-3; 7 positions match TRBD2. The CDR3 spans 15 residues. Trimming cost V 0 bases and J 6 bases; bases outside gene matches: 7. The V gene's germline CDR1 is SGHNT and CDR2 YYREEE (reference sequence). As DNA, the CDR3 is TGTGCCAGCAGCTTGGGGGCGGGAGACCCGGATACGCAGTATTTT. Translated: CASSLGAGDPDTQYF.

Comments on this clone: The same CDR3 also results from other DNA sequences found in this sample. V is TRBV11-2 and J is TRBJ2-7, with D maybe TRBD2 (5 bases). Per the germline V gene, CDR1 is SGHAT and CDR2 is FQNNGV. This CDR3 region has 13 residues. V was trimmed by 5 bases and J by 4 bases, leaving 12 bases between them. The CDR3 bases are TGTGCCAGCAGCCCTTCACCGGGGTACGAGCAGTACTTC. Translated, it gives CASSPSPGYEQYF.

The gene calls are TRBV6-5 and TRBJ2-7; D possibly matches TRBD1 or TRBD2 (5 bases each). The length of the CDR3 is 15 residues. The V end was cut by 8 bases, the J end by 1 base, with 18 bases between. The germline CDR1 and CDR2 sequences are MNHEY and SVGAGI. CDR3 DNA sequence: TGTGCCAGCGCTCCCCCGGGGCAGGGATCCTACGAGCAGTACTTC. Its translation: CASAPPGQGSYEQYF.

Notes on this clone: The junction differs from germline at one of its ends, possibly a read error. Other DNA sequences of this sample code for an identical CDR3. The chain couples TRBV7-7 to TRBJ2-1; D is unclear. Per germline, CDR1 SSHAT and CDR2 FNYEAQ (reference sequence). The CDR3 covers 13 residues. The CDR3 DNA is TGTGCTAGCAGCTTAGGACCCGGCAATGAGCAGTTCTTC. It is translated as CASSLGPGNEQFF. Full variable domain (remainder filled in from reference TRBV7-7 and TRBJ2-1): GAGVSQSPRYKVTKRGQDVTLRCDPISSHATLYWYQQALGQGPEFLTYFNYEAQPDKSGLPSDRFSAERPEGSISTLTIQRTEQRDSAMYRCASSLGPGNEQFFGPGTRLTVL.

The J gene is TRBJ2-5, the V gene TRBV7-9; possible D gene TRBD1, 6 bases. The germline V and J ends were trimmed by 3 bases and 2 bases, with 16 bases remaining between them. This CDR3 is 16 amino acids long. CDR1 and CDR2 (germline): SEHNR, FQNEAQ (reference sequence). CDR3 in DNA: TGTGCCAGCAGCTTCCCCCTTGGACAGAAACAAGAGACCCAGTACTTC. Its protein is CASSFPLGQKQETQYF.

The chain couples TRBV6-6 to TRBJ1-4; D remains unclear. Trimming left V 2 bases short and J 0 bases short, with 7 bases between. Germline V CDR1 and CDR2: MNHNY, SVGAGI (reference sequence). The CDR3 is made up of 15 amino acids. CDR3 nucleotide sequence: TGTGCCAGCAGTTACGCGCCACCAACTAATGAAAAACTGTTTTTT. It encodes CASSYAPPTNEKLFF.

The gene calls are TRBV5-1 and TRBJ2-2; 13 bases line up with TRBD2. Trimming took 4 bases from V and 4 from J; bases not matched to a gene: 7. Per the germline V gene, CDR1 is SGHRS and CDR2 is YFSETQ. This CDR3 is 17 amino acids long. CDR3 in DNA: TGCGCCAGCAGCGCCGGGACTAGCGGGATGGGCACCGGGGAGCTGTTTTTT. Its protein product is CASSAGTSGMGTGELFF.

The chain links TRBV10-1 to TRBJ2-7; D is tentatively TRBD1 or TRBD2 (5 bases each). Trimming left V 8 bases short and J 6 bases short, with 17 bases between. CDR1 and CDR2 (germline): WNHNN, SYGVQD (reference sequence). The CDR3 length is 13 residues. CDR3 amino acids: CASGWDHISEQYF. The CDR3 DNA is TGCGCCAGCGGATGGGACCACATCTCCGAGCAGTACTTC.

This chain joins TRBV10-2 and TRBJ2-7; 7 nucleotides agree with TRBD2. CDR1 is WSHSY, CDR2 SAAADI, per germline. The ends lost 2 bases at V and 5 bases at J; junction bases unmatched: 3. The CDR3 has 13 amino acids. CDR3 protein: CASSENAGDEQYF. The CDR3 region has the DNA TGCGCCAGCAGTGAGAACGCGGGGGACGAGCAGTACTTC.

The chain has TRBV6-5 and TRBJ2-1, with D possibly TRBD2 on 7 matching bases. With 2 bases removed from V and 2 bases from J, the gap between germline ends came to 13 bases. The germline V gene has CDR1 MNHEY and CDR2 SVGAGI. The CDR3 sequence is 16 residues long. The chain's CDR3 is CASSYREGEAYNEQFF. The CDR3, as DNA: TGTGCCAGCAGTTACAGGGAGGGGGAAGCCTACAATGAGCAGTTCTTC.